Presented here are 10 T cell receptor beta chains from one specimen sequenced in a study of blood T cell repertoires in COVID-19 (dated by TCRdb to the early 2020s). Library generation was performed with the immunoSEQ multiplex PCR assay. In TCRdb, the immuneACCESS table is reduced to in-frame sequences with V and J assigned. These tables do not hold every clone; where another copy was compared, an unresolved V gene accounts for under half, and the others remain unexplained. Here the sample has 330,000 or so clones; more than 70% occur a single time. Roughly 3.9% of the sample is held by the ten biggest clonotypes. Sequenced: peripheral blood. Receptor source: a woman aged 60-75 years with COVID-19, enrolled during active disease.

The chain carries TRBV9 and TRBJ1-6; tentatively, D is TRBD1 (5 bases). V lost 3 bases to trimming and J lost 3 bases, with 10 bases between them. The CDR3 has 15 amino acids. Germline V gene sequence: CDR1 SGDLS, CDR2 YYNGEE. The CDR3 spells CASSAGGDYNSPLHF. The CDR3 DNA sequence: TGTGCCAGCAGCGCCGGGGGGGACTATAATTCACCCCTCCACTTT.

This chain connects TRBV19 to TRBJ2-1; 8 nucleotides align to TRBD1. V lost 7 bases, J lost 2 bases, and 7 bases stayed unmatched. This CDR3 contains 15 residues. CDR1 is LNHDA and CDR2 is SQIVND in the germline V gene (reference sequence). The CDR3 coding sequence is TGTGCCAGTACCCTGACAGGGGCGACCTACAATGAGCAGTTCTTC. As protein: CASTLTGATYNEQFF.

The CDR3 DNA follows: TGTGCCAGCAGTCGCGAGCGGGGAAGCACAGATACGCAGTATTTT. It specifies CASSRERGSTDTQYF. The chain uses TRBV6-5 and TRBJ2-3; TRBD2 matches 7 bases. The germline V gene encodes CDR1 MNHEY and CDR2 SVGAGI. V was pared by 5 bases and J by 0 bases, with 5 bases of the junction left unmatched. The CDR3 consists of 15 residues.

This clone was seen a handful of times. The V and J genes are TRBV19 and TRBJ1-2, with D perhaps TRBD1 (6 bases). Trimming stripped 7 bases from V and 3 bases from J, with 15 bases between. There are 14 residues in the CDR3. Per the germline V gene, CDR1 is LNHDA and CDR2 is SQIVND (reference sequence). CDR3 coding DNA: TGTGCCAGTACGGCCGACAGGTACTACTATGGCTACACCTTC. Translation gives CASTADRYYYGYTF.

V and J are TRBV5-1 and TRBJ1-2; D perhaps matches TRBD1 (6 bases). The CDR3 consists of 17 residues. V dropped 0 bases and J dropped 1 base, with 16 bases sitting between them. Germline values: CDR1 SGHRS, CDR2 YFSETQ. The CDR3 is CASSLAHGTGFNYGYTF. The CDR3 nucleotides are TGCGCCAGCAGCTTGGCCCACGGTACAGGGTTTAACTATGGCTACACCTTC.

This clone was recorded once. Other nucleotide sequences from this sample produce the same CDR3. The rearrangement joins TRBV5-1 to TRBJ2-1, with TRBD2 identical over 8 bases. V trimming: 2 bases; J trimming: 4 bases; junction bases outside the gene matches: 8. This CDR3 is 16 amino acids long. Germline V gives CDR1 SGHRS, CDR2 YFSETQ. CDR3: CASSLVAGGPYNEQFF. CDR3 nucleotides: TGCGCCAGCAGCTTAGTGGCGGGGGGACCTTACAATGAGCAGTTCTTC.

V and J are TRBV6-2 or TRBV6-3 and TRBJ2-3; tentative D call: TRBD2 (5 bases). The V gene's germline CDR1 is MNHEY and CDR2 SVGEGT. This CDR3 comprises 15 residues. V shed 2 bases and J shed 2 bases, with 11 bases lying between them. The CDR3 DNA follows: TGTGCCAGCAGTTACGTGGCGGGCTCCACAGATACGCAGTATTTT. Protein sequence: CASSYVAGSTDTQYF.

CDR3 in DNA: TGTGCCAGCAGCCCGACGACAAACTCCTATAATTCACCCCTCCACTTT. Residues: CASSPTTNSYNSPLHF. The chain recombines TRBV9 with TRBJ1-6; D is unclear. With 4 bases removed from V and 0 bases from J, the gap between germline ends came to 11 bases. Germline V gene lookup returns CDR1 SGDLS and CDR2 YYNGEE. The CDR3 extends over 16 amino acids.

This clone was counted once. The junction departs from the called germline gene at one end, perhaps through a read error. The gene calls are TRBV28 and TRBJ1-6, with D perhaps matching TRBD1 (5 bases). The CDR3 is 14 residues long. CDR1 and CDR2 from the germline V gene are MDHEN and SYDVKM. In DNA, the CDR3 is TGTGCCAGCAGTTCCGACAGATATAATTCCCCCCTCCACTTT. Amino acid sequence: CASSSDRYNSPLHF.

J is TRBJ1-2 and V is TRBV6-6, with TRBD1 matching over 9 bases. The CDR3 has 14 residues. V shed 6 bases and J 7 bases; nucleotides not matched to a gene: 9. Germline V CDR1 and CDR2: MNHNY, SVGAGI (reference sequence). CDR3 sequence reads: CASRSTGGSSGYTF. The DNA of the CDR3 is TGTGCCAGCAGGAGTACAGGGGGCTCATCTGGCTACACCTTC.